This TCR beta chain was identified during a study of cytomegalovirus exposure and HLA in healthy donors. About the study: The same platform was used for the 120 validation repertoires and the 600 to 850 first-cohort repertoires, a later analysis reported. Study-wide results and limits: The classifier reportedly diagnosed cytomegalovirus status with high sensitivity and specificity. Subsequent analysis of the approximately 130 validation repertoires found a tendency for first-cohort TCR clusters to co-occur. Cytomegalovirus association was assigned to 170 or so TCR beta chains.

Only in-frame clones appear in the TCRdb table, and some are missing; sequencing was by immunoSEQ multiplex PCR. The sample holds under 200,000 clones, 85% to 90% seen once. From germline, CDR1 is KGHSH and CDR2 LQKENI. The CDR3 sequence is 16 residues long. Trimming removed 4 bases from V and 5 bases from J; junction bases left unmatched: 11. To note about this clone: Its antigen is unidentified.

The rearrangement joins TRBV18 to TRBJ1-1; the match to TRBD1 covers 9 bases. The sequencing input was PBMCs. This receptor was obtained from a man aged 18 to 29 in good health and CMV-seropositive. This CDR3 is CASSQPGQGVRTEAFF. The CDR3 DNA is TGTGCCAGCTCACAACCGGGACAGGGCGTAAGAACTGAAGCTTTCTTT.